One sample yielded the 16 T cell receptor beta chains listed below, sequenced in a study of blood T cell repertoires in COVID-19. Clones were read by immunoSEQ multiplex PCR, and TCRdb kept only the in-frame ones, dropping some. Found here are under 150,000 clones, approximately 85% of them singletons; the top ten hold approximately 8%. Sequencing used peripheral blood. Receptors were obtained from a woman in her sixties or seventies with COVID-19, enrolled during active disease.

V gene TRBV9 combines with J gene TRBJ2-1, with 7 bases identical to TRBD2. With V trimmed by 2 bases and J by 1 base, 3 bases remained unmatched. The CDR3 consists of 15 residues. The germline V gene encodes CDR1 SGDLS and CDR2 YYNGEE. CDR3 bases: TGTGCCAGCAGCGTGGAAGCGGGGTCCTACAATGAGCAGTTCTTC. Its protein is CASSVEAGSYNEQFF.

The chain employs TRBV5-1 and TRBJ1-3; 7 positions match TRBD1. CDR1 and CDR2 from the germline V gene are SGHRS and YFSETQ. J was trimmed by 4 bases and V by 4 bases; bases with no gene match: 11. The CDR3 spans 16 residues. CDR3: CASSHTQGLGGNTIYF. For the CDR3, the DNA is TGCGCCAGCAGCCATACACAGGGGTTGGGAGGAAACACCATATATTTT.

CDR3: CASSPQGQGDPGAFF. DNA of the CDR3: TGTGCCAGCTCACCCCAGGGACAGGGGGACCCGGGAGCTTTCTTT. The chain joins TRBV18 to TRBJ1-1; 11 bases align to TRBD1. CDR3 length: 15 residues. V shed 3 bases, J shed 10 bases, and the junction held 10 bases outside the gene matches. The germline gives CDR1 KGHSH, CDR2 LQKENI.

J is TRBJ1-4 and V is TRBV12-5, with 9 bases identical to TRBD1. This CDR3 is built from 17 residues. With 5 bases clipped from V and 8 bases from J, the junction kept 15 bases outside the gene matches. Per germline, CDR1 LGHNT and CDR2 FRNRAP. This CDR3 is CASGPGQGSGSREKLFF. DNA of the CDR3: TGTGCTAGTGGTCCGGGACAGGGCTCAGGGTCTAGGGAAAAACTGTTTTTT.

V is TRBV6-2 or TRBV6-3 and J is TRBJ2-2, with unresolved D. The V gene's germline CDR1 is MNHEY and CDR2 SVGEGT. Trimming removed 7 bases from V and 4 bases from J, with 16 bases in between. The CDR3 runs 15 residues. CDR3: CASTPRVWFTGELFF. The CDR3 DNA follows: TGTGCCAGCACCCCCCGGGTATGGTTCACCGGGGAGCTGTTTTTT.

This clone was seen once. V and J are TRBV10-1 and TRBJ2-5, with TRBD1 identical over 7 bases. The V gene's germline CDR1 is WNHNN and CDR2 SYGVQD (reference sequence). This CDR3 comprises 15 residues. Trimming cost V 5 bases and J 2 bases; bases outside gene matches: 8. The DNA of the CDR3 is TGCGCCAGCAGTAACACAGGGGTAAGGCAAGAGACCCAGTACTTC. This sequence encodes CASSNTGVRQETQYF.

The chain joins TRBV2 to TRBJ2-4; TRBD1 might be the D (6 bases). Trimming took 7 bases from V and 10 from J, leaving 14 bases between them. Germline assignment: CDR1 SNHLY and CDR2 FYNNEI. This CDR3 is built from 12 residues. CDR3 DNA sequence: TGTGCCAGCATTGGGGGCCAAGGGATTCAGTACTTC. Encoded protein: CASIGGQGIQYF.

This clone was counted once. At one end the junction does not follow the germline gene, possibly because of a read error. J is TRBJ2-1 and V is TRBV6-1, with 12 positions matching TRBD2. The CDR3 is made up of 13 amino acids. Germline loops: CDR1 MNHNS, CDR2 SASEGT. CDR3 residues: CASSLLAGGLALF. CDR3 sequence (DNA): TGTGCCAGCAGTCTTCTAGCGGGGGGGTTGGCACTCTTC.

V gene TRBV12-3 or TRBV12-4 combines with J gene TRBJ2-5, with 10 bases identical to TRBD1. CDR3 length equals 13 residues. J gave up 5 bases and V 6 bases, and 3 bases lay outside the gene matches. The CDR3 DNA is TGTGCCAGCAGGGGGACAGGGGTCGAGACCCAGTACTTC. It codes for CASRGTGVETQYF.

This rearrangement joins TRBV19 to TRBJ1-1; the match to TRBD1 covers 7 bases. There are 16 residues in the CDR3. Germline CDR1 LNHDA, CDR2 SQIVND (reference sequence). Losses at the gene ends were 7 bases for V and 3 bases for J; bases not matched to a gene: 14. The CDR3 is CASIPRTGEGYTEAFF. The CDR3 nucleotides are TGTGCCAGTATACCCCGGACAGGCGAGGGGTACACTGAAGCTTTCTTT.

The CDR3 here is CASSIGTGGIYNEQFF. CDR3 coding DNA: TGTGCCAGTAGTATAGGAACAGGGGGAATATACAATGAGCAGTTCTTC. The V gene is TRBV19, the J gene TRBJ2-1; TRBD1 aligns across 8 bases. CDR1 LNHDA and CDR2 SQIVND come from the germline V gene (reference sequence). The CDR3 runs 16 residues. The V and J ends lost 1 base and 4 bases, in that order; junction bases with no gene match: 6.

The genes are TRBV5-1 and TRBJ2-7; 9 positions match TRBD1. The germline CDR1 and CDR2 sequences are SGHRS and YFSETQ. The CDR3 spans 15 residues. V trimming: 3 bases; J trimming: 7 bases; junction bases outside the gene matches: 11. The CDR3 is CASSSPDRGIWEQYF. The CDR3 nucleotides are TGCGCCAGCAGCTCTCCGGACAGGGGAATTTGGGAGCAGTACTTC. Full variable domain (missing parts from reference TRBV5-1 and TRBJ2-7): KAGVTQTPRYLIKTRGQQVTLSCSPISGHRSVSWYQQTPGQGLQFLFEYFSETQRNKGNFPGRFSGRQFSNSRSEMNVSTLELGDSALYLCASSSPDRGIWEQYFGPGTRLTVT.

The chain uses TRBV9 and TRBJ2-5; 14 nucleotides line up with TRBD2. CDR1 and CDR2 from the germline V gene are SGDLS and YYNGEE. The CDR3 consists of 15 residues. The V segment lost 7 bases and the J segment 4 bases; nucleotides outside the gene matches: 6. The CDR3 DNA is TGTGCCAGCTCGCGGGGGACTAGCGGGAGAGAGACCCAGTACTTC. It specifies CASSRGTSGRETQYF.

V is TRBV4-3 and J is TRBJ1-1; a possible D gene is TRBD1 (5 bases). From germline, CDR1 is LGHNA and CDR2 YSLEER. The CDR3 length is 17 residues. Deletions cut 0 bases from V and 6 bases from J, with 20 bases between. CDR3 nucleotide sequence: TGCGCCAGCAGCCAAGATCGTGCGACAGAGCCAAATTCTGAAGCTTTCTTT. This sequence encodes CASSQDRATEPNSEAFF.

A few counts support this clone. The rearrangement joins TRBV4-2 to TRBJ1-2, with 9 bases identical to TRBD1. CDR1 is LGHNA, CDR2 YNFKEQ, per germline. The CDR3 covers 15 residues. Unmatched junction bases numbered 11, after V lost 5 bases and J lost 7 bases. CDR3 DNA: TGTGCCAGCAGCGCTCCGGGACAGGGACTAAGTGGCTACACCTTC. Translating it yields CASSAPGQGLSGYTF.

The rearrangement uses TRBV6-5 and TRBJ1-2, with 7 bases matching TRBD1. Per the germline V gene, CDR1 is MNHEY and CDR2 is SVGAGI. Trimming at V came to 9 bases and at J to 5 bases, leaving 12 bases not matched to a gene. This CDR3 has 14 residues. CDR3 in amino acids: CASRQGFAGYGYTF. CDR3 sequence (DNA): TGTGCCAGTCGACAGGGTTTCGCGGGGTATGGCTACACCTTC.